This TCR beta chain was retrieved from a study of blood T cell repertoires in COVID-19. Study-wide background: The United States, Italy and Spain were the sources of the acute and convalescent COVID-19 samples. PBMCs, B-cell-depleted T cells, or T cells were the source of the cDNA or gDNA that made up the material.

The assay was immunoSEQ multiplex PCR, and TCRdb's table has in-frame clones only and misses some. In the table there are some 220,000 clones, more than 65% of which are singletons. Germline-derived CDR1 and CDR2 are SGHDT and YYEEEE. This CDR3 comprises 11 residues. V was trimmed by 5 bases and J by 6 bases, leaving 6 bases between them. This chain joins TRBV5-6 and TRBJ2-1; D call uncertain. This clonotype was sampled from a man aged 50 to 59 with active or convalescent COVID-19. The sequencing sample was made of peripheral blood. The CDR3 coding sequence is TGTGCCAGCAGTTTCTTCAATGAGCAGTTCTTC. Amino acid sequence: CASSFFNEQFF.